The clone carrying this T cell receptor (beta chain) was seen ten or more times. Its antigen is not identified. The germline CDR1 and CDR2 sequences are LNHDA and SQIVND (reference sequence). The CDR3 extends over 13 amino acids. Deep-level running was used for the assay. Under the authors' procedure: In the immunoSEQ data, sequences were junction-only and lacked quality scores, so filtering differed. Generated by immunoSEQ multiplex PCR, the TCRdb table keeps only in-frame clones and is missing some. The V and J calls and clone size are taken from that table; D and trimming were inferred from the DNA. This sample has about half a million clones; approximately 80% occur once, and the top ten carry 12%. This sample was taken from a study of shared clonotypes between healthy human individuals. Study findings and constraints: Blood alone was sampled, and tissue repertoires likely differ.

Sequenced input: PBMCs. The rearrangement joins TRBV19 to TRBJ2-5; possible D gene TRBD2, 5 bases. TRBJ2-7 explains the end of the DNA better; the J call may be wrong. This receptor was obtained from a woman between 35 and 50 years old in good health. Some clones in this sample may be carry-over from other donors' samples. Written as DNA, the CDR3 is TGTGCCAGTTCCCCCGGGGTACCCTACGAGCAGTACTTC. It yields the protein CASSPGVPYEQYF.